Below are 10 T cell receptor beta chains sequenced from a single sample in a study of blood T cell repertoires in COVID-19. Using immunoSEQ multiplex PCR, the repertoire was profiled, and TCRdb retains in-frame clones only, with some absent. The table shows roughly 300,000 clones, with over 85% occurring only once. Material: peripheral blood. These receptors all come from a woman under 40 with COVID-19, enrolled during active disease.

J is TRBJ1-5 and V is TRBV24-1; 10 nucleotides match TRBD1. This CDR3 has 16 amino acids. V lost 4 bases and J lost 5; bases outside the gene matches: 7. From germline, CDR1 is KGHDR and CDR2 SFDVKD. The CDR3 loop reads CATSDPTGGDDQPQHF. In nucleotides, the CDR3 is TGTGCCACCAGTGACCCGACAGGGGGCGACGATCAGCCCCAGCATTTT.

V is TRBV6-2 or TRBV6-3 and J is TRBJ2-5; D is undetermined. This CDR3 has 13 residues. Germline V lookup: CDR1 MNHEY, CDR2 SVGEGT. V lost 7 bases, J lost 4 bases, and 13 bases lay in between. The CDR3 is CASTPGVRETQYF. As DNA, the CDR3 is TGTGCCAGCACCCCTGGTGTGAGAGAGACCCAGTACTTC.

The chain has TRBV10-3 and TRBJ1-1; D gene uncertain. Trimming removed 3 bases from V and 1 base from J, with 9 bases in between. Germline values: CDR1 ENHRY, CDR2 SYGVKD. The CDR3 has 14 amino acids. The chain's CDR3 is CAISEYSGNTEAFF. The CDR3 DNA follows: TGTGCCATCAGTGAATACTCAGGGAACACTGAAGCTTTCTTT.

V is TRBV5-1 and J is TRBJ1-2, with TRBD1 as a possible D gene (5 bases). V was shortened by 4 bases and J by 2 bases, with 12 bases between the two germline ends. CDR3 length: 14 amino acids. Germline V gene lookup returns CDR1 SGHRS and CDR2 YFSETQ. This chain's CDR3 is CASSEEGLNYGYTF. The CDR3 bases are TGCGCCAGCAGCGAGGAGGGACTCAACTATGGCTACACCTTC.

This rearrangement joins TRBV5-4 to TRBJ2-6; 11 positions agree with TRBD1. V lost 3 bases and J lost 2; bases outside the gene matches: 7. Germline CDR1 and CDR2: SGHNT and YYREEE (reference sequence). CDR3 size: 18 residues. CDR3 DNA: TGTGCCAGCAGCTCGGGGGACAGGGGGTCCGCTGGGGCCAACGTCCTGACTTTC. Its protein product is CASSSGDRGSAGANVLTF.

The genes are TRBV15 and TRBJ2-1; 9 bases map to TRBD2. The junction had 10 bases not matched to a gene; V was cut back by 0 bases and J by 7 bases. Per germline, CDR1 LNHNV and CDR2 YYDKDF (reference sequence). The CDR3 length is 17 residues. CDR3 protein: CATSRDYSGGPKNEQFF. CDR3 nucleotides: TGTGCCACCAGCAGAGATTATAGCGGGGGCCCAAAAAATGAGCAGTTCTTC.

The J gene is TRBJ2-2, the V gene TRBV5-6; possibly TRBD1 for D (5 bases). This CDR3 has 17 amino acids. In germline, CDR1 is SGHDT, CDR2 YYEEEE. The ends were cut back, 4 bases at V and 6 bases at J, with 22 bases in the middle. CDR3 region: CASSSIFGVGASGELFF. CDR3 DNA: TGTGCCAGCAGCAGCATCTTTGGCGTAGGGGCCTCCGGGGAGCTGTTTTTT.

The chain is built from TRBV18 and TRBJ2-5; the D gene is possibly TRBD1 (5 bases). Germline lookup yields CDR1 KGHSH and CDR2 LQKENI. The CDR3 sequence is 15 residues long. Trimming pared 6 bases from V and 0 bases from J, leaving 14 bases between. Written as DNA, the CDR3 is TGTGCCAGCTCCCTTTCTAGGGGCGACCAAGAGACCCAGTACTTC. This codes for CASSLSRGDQETQYF.

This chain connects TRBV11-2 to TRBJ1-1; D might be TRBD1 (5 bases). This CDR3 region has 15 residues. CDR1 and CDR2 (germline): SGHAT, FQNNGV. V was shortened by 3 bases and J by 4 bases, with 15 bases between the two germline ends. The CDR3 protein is CASSFPKAGGTEAFF. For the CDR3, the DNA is TGTGCCAGCAGCTTCCCCAAGGCCGGGGGCACTGAAGCTTTCTTT.

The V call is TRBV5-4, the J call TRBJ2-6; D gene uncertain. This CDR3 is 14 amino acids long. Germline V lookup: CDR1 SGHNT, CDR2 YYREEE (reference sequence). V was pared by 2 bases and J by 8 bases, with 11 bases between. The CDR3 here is CASSFSHESNVLTF. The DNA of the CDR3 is TGTGCCAGCAGCTTTTCTCATGAGTCCAACGTCCTGACTTTC. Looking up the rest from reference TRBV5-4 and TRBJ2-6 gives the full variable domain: ETGVTQSPTHLIKTRGQQVTLRCSSQSGHNTVSWYQQALGQGPQFIFQYYREEENGRGNFPPRFSGLQFPNYSSELNVNALELDDSALYLCASSFSHESNVLTFGAGSRLTVL.